The TCR beta chain under discussion was sequenced for a study of T cells in Graves' hyperthyroidism and ophthalmopathy. Template material for amplifying TCR beta CDR3 regions consisted of RNA transcripts. The HTBI set primed first-round TCR CDR3 RT-PCR. MiXCR was run by TCRdb on the multiplex PCR reads, yielding one entry per CDR3 protein. The repertoire holds about 92,000 distinct CDR3 sequences, about half seen once, with around 30% in the top ten. Notes on the study in general: The model identified upcoming ophthalmopathy a median about six months ahead of onset.

The authors obtained PBMCs from roughly 10 ml of fresh peripheral blood. V trimming: 4 bases; J trimming: 4 bases; junction bases outside the gene matches: 17. Germline CDR1 and CDR2: SGHRS and YFSETQ. CDR3 length: 17 amino acids. About this clonotype itself: Its antigen remains unidentified.

Sequencing was done on a sample of blood. This chain connects TRBV5-1 to TRBJ2-7, with 7 positions matching TRBD1. This sequence originates from a middle-aged woman with Graves' hyperthyroidism. Written as DNA, the CDR3 is TGCGCCAGCAGCCGCGTCCCGGACAGGATCCCCCTGTACGAGCAGTACTTC. Protein: CASSRVPDRIPLYEQYF.